These 9 T cell receptor beta chains were sequenced from one sample in a study of T cells after yellow fever vaccination. One entry per CDR3 protein results from TCRdb running MiXCR on the 5' RACE reads. The data hold some 600,000 distinct CDR3 sequences, with about 12% observed a single time. The sequencing here drew on PBMCs, taken on the day of the yellow fever booster vaccination. These receptors originate from a man in his thirties or forties who received the YFV17D yellow fever vaccine.

The sample holds a few counts of this clonotype. This chain joins TRBV7-9 and TRBJ2-7; TRBD1 is a possible D gene (6 bases). Between the trimmed V and J ends, which lost 5 bases and 0 bases, there was a span of 17 bases. Per the germline V gene, CDR1 is SEHNR and CDR2 is FQNEAQ (reference sequence). CDR3 length: 16 residues. CDR3 coding DNA: TGTGCCAGCAGCCCTCCAACGACAGGTGTCTCCTACGAGCAGTACTTC. Translation gives CASSPPTTGVSYEQYF.

The J gene is TRBJ1-2, the V gene TRBV10-3; 12 nucleotides line up with TRBD1. Germline V lookup: CDR1 ENHRY, CDR2 SYGVKD. Losses at the gene ends were 7 bases for V and 8 bases for J; bases not matched to a gene: 11. The CDR3 has 15 amino acids. CDR3 in DNA: TGTGCCATCAAAGAACCGGGACAGGGGGCCGGCGGCTACACCTTC. As protein: CAIKEPGQGAGGYTF.

V usage is TRBV20-1 and J usage is TRBJ2-7, with 11 bases that match TRBD1. This CDR3 spans 15 amino acids. V trimming: 4 bases; J trimming: 2 bases; junction bases outside the gene matches: 7. The V gene's germline CDR1 is DFQATT and CDR2 SNEGSKA (reference sequence). This CDR3 is CSATEGQGDTYEQYF. CDR3 in DNA: TGCAGTGCTACAGAGGGACAGGGGGACACCTACGAGCAGTACTTC.

The genes are TRBV7-9 and TRBJ1-1; D is ambiguous. V lost 2 bases to trimming and J lost 0 bases, with 10 bases between them. Germline V CDR1 and CDR2: SEHNR, FQNEAQ (reference sequence). The CDR3 covers 15 residues. DNA of the CDR3: TGTGCCAGCAGCTTACGAGGTGGCGTGAACACTGAAGCTTTCTTT. Amino acids: CASSLRGGVNTEAFF.

This clonotype was observed a few times. The chain has TRBV11-2 and TRBJ2-1; weak D call: TRBD2 (6 bases). Per germline, CDR1 SGHAT and CDR2 FQNNGV. The V end was cut by 0 bases, the J end by 2 bases, with 11 bases between. The CDR3 spans 16 residues. CDR3 sequence reads: CASSLEIAETYNEQFF. The CDR3 DNA follows: TGTGCCAGCAGCTTAGAAATAGCGGAAACCTACAATGAGCAGTTCTTC.

This clonotype has a handful of counts. The V and J genes are TRBV7-2 and TRBJ2-1; 9 nucleotides line up with TRBD1. Germline-derived CDR1 and CDR2 are SGHTA and FQGNSA. This CDR3 is built from 14 residues. V was clipped by 10 bases and J by 6 bases; unmatched bases: 10. Written as DNA, the CDR3 is TGTGCCATCATCCCCGGGACAGGGTCCAATGAGCAGTTCTTC. Protein: CAIIPGTGSNEQFF.

In this sample, this clonotype turned up a few times. The chain couples TRBV19 to TRBJ2-7, with TRBD1 matching over 8 bases. Germline V lookup: CDR1 LNHDA, CDR2 SQIVND (reference sequence). This CDR3 spans 15 amino acids. Unmatched junction bases numbered 11, after V lost 5 bases and J lost 5 bases. The CDR3 DNA reads as TGTGCCAGTAGTTTGACCGGGACAGGTTCCCACGAGCAGTACTTC. Encoded protein: CASSLTGTGSHEQYF. The whole variable domain, filled in from reference TRBV19 and TRBJ2-7, reads DGGITQSPKYLFRKEGQNVTLSCEQNLNHDAMYWYRQDPGQGLRLIYYSQIVNDFQKGDIAEGYSVSREKKESFPLTVTSAQKNPTAFYLCASSLTGTGSHEQYFGPGTRLTVT.

This clonotype was observed a few times. The rearrangement uses TRBV20-1 and TRBJ2-1, with D possibly called TRBD1 or TRBD2 (5 bases each). V was cut by 1 base and J by 4 bases, with 17 bases left in between. The germline V gene has CDR1 DFQATT and CDR2 SNEGSKA (reference sequence). The CDR3 contains 16 residues. The CDR3 here is CSARVGTTPRYNEQFF. In DNA, the CDR3 is TGCAGTGCTAGAGTCGGGACCACCCCCCGTTACAATGAGCAGTTCTTC.

In this sample, this clonotype turned up a few times. The genes are TRBV6-2 or TRBV6-3 and TRBJ1-2, with 9 positions matching TRBD1. The V gene end was trimmed by 2 bases and the J gene end by 6 bases; junction bases not matched to a gene: 22. There are 20 residues in the CDR3. CDR1 is MNHEY, CDR2 SVGEGT, per germline. The CDR3 reads CASSYVSITIQGAGANGYTF. CDR3 DNA: TGTGCCAGCAGTTACGTATCCATCACCATACAGGGGGCAGGGGCTAATGGCTACACCTTC.